This T cell receptor beta chain was retrieved from a study of tumor-infiltrating T cells and Merkel cell polyomavirus (TCRdb year 2017). As for the study more broadly: In Merkel cell carcinoma patients, the study investigated CD8+ T cells specific for the Merkel cell polyomavirus KLL epitope. Disease stage at presentation varied among the patients, and patient follow-up lasted a median of approximately 2.5 years, ranging from about 1.1 to 6.0 years. Most whole-tumor samples were 25-micron curls cut from formalin-fixed, paraffin-embedded tissue blocks. TRB sequencing covered KLL-tetramer-sorted cells from blood or tumor-infiltrating lymphocytes in approximately 14 samples, plus 12 matched whole-tumor samples. Patients received varied, non-standardized therapies including chemotherapy, radiation and immunotherapies. In the whole study, one tumor sample was a frozen nodal tumor digest, and another tumor sample was a flash-frozen core biopsy of a metastasis. The full study reports these points: The small sample size of the study (n ≈ eleven patients) is recognized as a limitation. Significantly improved MCC-specific survival was associated with a higher intratumoral fraction of KLL-specific T cells (roughly 1.9-20% versus about 0-0.15%). A significant MCC-specific survival advantage (P = 0.0051) was associated with a greater number of unique KLL-specific clonotypes in tumors (roughly 5-110 vs 0-3). KLL-specific TRB repertoires were found to be diverse and largely private, with only one public clonotype, shared by two patients, identified among around 420 unique sequences. Only a single viral epitope was studied, so T cells against other Merkel cell polyomavirus epitopes were not captured.

Concerning this clone itself: The antigen it binds to is not known. It has no much larger one-base neighbor in the sample; base qualities were not kept.

Robust positive staining for Merkel cell polyomavirus Large T antigen was observed by immunohistochemistry in the tumors of all patients. Roughly twelve Merkel cell carcinoma patients with robust KLL-tetramer+ populations, above 0.04% of CD8+ T cells, in blood and/or cultured TIL were included. Every patient was Caucasian, and patient ages had a median of roughly 65 years and ranged from roughly 45 to 85 years. Lymph node tumors were analyzed for patients with unknown primaries presenting with nodal disease, or where primary tissue was insufficient. Library generation was performed with the immunoSEQ multiplex PCR assay. Adaptive Biotechnologies (Seattle, WA) carried out the genomic DNA extraction, TRB sequencing and normalization. On the study's bioinformatics: To compute clonality, the Shannon entropy of productive TRB sequences was normalized by log2 of unique productive sequences and then subtracted from one. To identify KLL-specific clonotypes in tumors, TCRbeta CDR3 amino acid sequences were matched against the sequences from the tetramer-sorted sample of each patient. TCRdb stores this immuneACCESS table with in-frame sequences only. Part of the clones is absent; in the studies checked, under half of the shortfall reflects unresolved V genes, and no reason is known for the rest. From that table come the V and J calls and clone size; the DNA was used to work out D and trimming. The sample contains 2,100 or so clones, 95% to 98% of them found a single time. About 2.5% of the sample is taken by the ten largest.

Material for sequencing was lymph node tissue. The receptor's source is a man between 65 and 79 years old with Merkel cell carcinoma.

The nucleotides read TGTGCCAGCAGGCCAACTAGCGGGAGGGCCTACCTGTTAACCTACGAGCAGTACTTC. It translates to CASRPTSGRAYLLTYEQYF. The chain is made from TRBV27 and TRBJ2-7; 13 middle bases align to TRBD2. The germline V gene (reference sequence) sets CDR1 to MNHEY and CDR2 to SMNVEV. Including cysteine and phenylalanine, the CDR3 has 19 amino acids. Only the CDR3 DNA stays, 57 bases, in frame from base 1. Trimming accounts for 6 bases at V and 2 bases at J, while the number of junction bases matched to no gene is 16.